One and the same sample provided the 31 T cell receptor beta chains below, sequenced in a study of a mutant IDH1 vaccine in newly diagnosed glioma (dated by TCRdb to the early 2020s). The method was the immunoSEQ multiplex PCR assay. TCRdb holds this immuneACCESS table with in-frame rearrangements only. Some clones are missing; in checked studies, unresolved V genes explain under half, and the rest has no known cause. The sample data list about 130,000 clones, and roughly 75% of these were observed just once. Clones ranked in the top ten supply 4.5% to 5.5% of the sample. In light of the paper, this sample's time point label describes: week 11, during vaccination. Each vaccine dose was 300 ug of a 20-mer mutant IDH1 peptide in Montanide, given subcutaneously with topical imiquimod. Which antigens these TCRs recognize remains unknown. Sample: PBMCs, taken from a glioma patient whose treatment included an IDH1 peptide vaccine. Receptors originate from a man between 40 and 49 years old with glioma.

The chain carries TRBV15 and TRBJ2-7, with TRBD1 matching over 12 bases. The CDR3 length is 15 residues. Germline CDR1 reads LNHNV; CDR2 reads YYDKDF (reference sequence). Trimming removed 1 base from V and 5 bases from J; junction bases left unmatched: 3. This CDR3 is CATSRAGTGGHEQYF. The CDR3 nucleotides read TGTGCCACCAGCAGAGCCGGGACAGGGGGCCACGAGCAGTACTTC.

This clone has only one observation. The V call is TRBV6-5, the J call TRBJ1-2; D gene uncertain. Per germline, CDR1 MNHEY and CDR2 SVGAGI. The V and J ends lost 2 bases and 5 bases respectively, with 9 bases between them. The CDR3 consists of 13 residues. DNA for the CDR3: TGTGCCAGCAGTTACGTTTGGGAGTATGGCTACACCTTC. Translation: CASSYVWEYGYTF.

The gene calls are TRBV6-1 and TRBJ2-4, with D possibly matching TRBD2 (6 bases). CDR3 length: 15 amino acids. The V gene lost 6 bases and the J gene lost 8 bases, with 20 bases spanning the gap. Germline V gene data show CDR1 as MNHNS and CDR2 as SASEGT. CDR3 coding DNA: TGTGCCAGCAGCCCAAATTTCGGGACTCTTGACATTCAGTACTTC. It yields the protein CASSPNFGTLDIQYF.

This clone appeared a few times. V gene TRBV11-1 combines with J gene TRBJ1-4; D gene unclear. The CDR3 is 14 amino acids. Trimming shortened V by 4 bases and J by 2 bases, and 8 bases separated the two germline ends. CDR1 is SGHAT and CDR2 is FQDESV in the germline V gene (reference sequence). This CDR3 reads CASSWTSTNEKLFF. Here the CDR3 DNA reads TGTGCCAGCAGCTGGACGTCGACTAATGAAAAACTGTTTTTT.

The chain has TRBV18 and TRBJ2-4, with TRBD1 matching 7 bases. V lost 3 bases, J lost 14 bases, and 10 bases stayed unmatched. CDR1 and CDR2 from the germline V gene are KGHSH and LQKENI. The CDR3 is 13 residues long. The CDR3 DNA follows: TGTGCCAGCTCACCGGGGAGAAGGGACAGCAAGTACTTC. It is translated as CASSPGRRDSKYF. The full variable domain, completed using reference TRBV18 and TRBJ2-4, is NAGVMQNPRHLVRRRGQEARLRCSPMKGHSHVYWYRQLPEEGLKFMVYLQKENIIDESGMPKERFSAEFPKEGPSILRIQQVVRGDSAAYFCASSPGRRDSKYFGAGTRLSVL.

The chain has TRBV19 and TRBJ1-2; 11 positions agree with TRBD1. From germline, CDR1 is LNHDA and CDR2 SQIVND (reference sequence). V shed 11 bases and J 3 bases; nucleotides not matched to a gene: 5. This CDR3 has 13 residues. In DNA, the CDR3 is TGTGCCGGACAGGGGGCGCCCGACTATGGCTACACCTTC. Protein sequence: CAGQGAPDYGYTF.

The table lists this clone with a count of one. The V call is TRBV28, the J call TRBJ2-7; D may be TRBD2 (6 bases). V gave up 6 bases and J gave up 3 bases, with 15 bases separating them. The germline V gene has CDR1 MDHEN and CDR2 SYDVKM. There are 14 residues in the CDR3. CDR3 sequence (DNA): TGTGCCAGCAGCCGTACCGGGACTGGCTACGAGCAGTACTTC. It is translated as CASSRTGTGYEQYF.

This clone was detected a few times. The chain joins TRBV5-4 to TRBJ1-1; D gene ambiguous. Trimming shortened V by 3 bases and J by 1 base, and 7 bases separated the two germline ends. CDR1 and CDR2 from the germline V gene are SGHNT and YYREEE (reference sequence). CDR3 length: 13 residues. CDR3 residues: CASSSPGNTEAFF. The CDR3 bases are TGTGCCAGCAGCTCCCCGGGGAACACTGAAGCTTTCTTT. The whole variable domain, remainder taken from reference TRBV5-4 and TRBJ1-1, is ETGVTQSPTHLIKTRGQQVTLRCSSQSGHNTVSWYQQALGQGPQFIFQYYREEENGRGNFPPRFSGLQFPNYSSELNVNALELDDSALYLCASSSPGNTEAFFGQGTRLTVV.

This clone was found once. The chain links TRBV18 to TRBJ2-4; TRBD2 matches 8 bases. This CDR3 has 16 residues. Germline lookup yields CDR1 KGHSH and CDR2 LQKENI. The J segment lost 0 bases and the V segment lost 2 bases, leaving 3 bases of the junction unmatched. The chain's CDR3 is CASSPAGGGAKNIQYF. The CDR3 DNA follows: TGTGCCAGCTCACCAGCCGGGGGGGGAGCCAAAAACATTCAGTACTTC.

The J gene is TRBJ2-5, the V gene TRBV29-1; 7 nucleotides match TRBD1. The assigned J gene may be wrong: the sequence end matches TRBJ2-7 better. Germline lookup yields CDR1 SQVTM and CDR2 ANQGSEA. This CDR3 spans 12 amino acids. The CDR3: CSVNTGVHEQYF. The CDR3 DNA is TGCAGCGTAAATACAGGGGTCCACGAGCAGTACTTC.

The rearrangement joins TRBV5-1 to TRBJ2-7; the D gene could be TRBD1 or TRBD2 (8 bases each). The V end was cut by 3 bases, the J end by 5 bases, with 27 bases between. From germline, CDR1 is SGHRS and CDR2 YFSETQ. The length of the CDR3 is 18 residues. CDR3 DNA sequence: TGCGCCAGCAGCTACGGACAGGGCGTCGGGAGGGCCGGGAACGAGCAGTACTTC. As protein: CASSYGQGVGRAGNEQYF.

This clone was observed a single time. The chain uses TRBV11-2 and TRBJ2-2; no reliable D call. Germline V gene data show CDR1 as SGHAT and CDR2 as FQNNGV. V lost 1 base and J lost 6, with 9 bases in between. This CDR3 is 14 amino acids long. DNA for the CDR3: TGTGCCAGCAGCTTAGGATTGTCGTCCGGGGAGCTGTTTTTT. Its translation is CASSLGLSSGELFF.

The rearrangement uses TRBV28 and TRBJ2-6; 8 bases match TRBD1. This CDR3 is 16 amino acids long. Germline trimming cut 3 bases from V and 1 base from J; bases unmatched to any gene: 2. The germline V gene has CDR1 MDHEN and CDR2 SYDVKM. DNA for the CDR3: TGTGCCAGCAGTTTCTACAGGGGGTCTGGGGCCAACGTCCTGACTTTC. This translates into CASSFYRGSGANVLTF.

V gene TRBV5-1 combines with J gene TRBJ1-1; D gene uncertain. V was shortened by 0 bases and J by 3 bases, with 9 bases between the two germline ends. Per germline, CDR1 SGHRS and CDR2 YFSETQ. The CDR3 has 14 amino acids. The CDR3 nucleotides read TGCGCCAGCAGCTTGGGGCCCTCAGACACTGAAGCTTTCTTT. It encodes CASSLGPSDTEAFF. Filled out from reference TRBV5-1 and TRBJ1-1, the complete variable domain reads KAGVTQTPRYLIKTRGQQVTLSCSPISGHRSVSWYQQTPGQGLQFLFEYFSETQRNKGNFPGRFSGRQFSNSRSEMNVSTLELGDSALYLCASSLGPSDTEAFFGQGTRLTVV.

The table lists this clone with a few counts. The J gene is TRBJ1-3, the V gene TRBV7-9, with a possible D match to TRBD1 (5 bases). Trimming left V 1 base short and J 0 bases short, with 10 bases between. Germline values: CDR1 SEHNR, CDR2 FQNEAQ (reference sequence). This CDR3 is built from 16 residues. The CDR3 here is CASSLGPGSSGNTIYF. CDR3 coding DNA: TGTGCCAGCAGCTTAGGACCAGGGAGCTCTGGAAACACCATATATTTT.

The V call is TRBV13, the J call TRBJ2-7; 8 bases fit TRBD1. Trimming at V came to 4 bases and at J to 2 bases, leaving 4 bases not matched to a gene. The germline CDR1 and CDR2 sequences are PRHDT and FYEKMQ (reference sequence). This CDR3 spans 14 amino acids. In nucleotides, the CDR3 is TGTGCCAGCAGCTCCCGGGACAGGACCTACGAGCAGTACTTC. Protein sequence: CASSSRDRTYEQYF.

With regard to this clone: Sequence at one end of the junction differs from germline and may be a read error. Other DNA sequences in the sample encode the same CDR3. The chain carries TRBV5-4 and TRBJ1-3; the D gene is possibly TRBD1 (6 bases). This CDR3 has 16 residues. The germline V gene encodes CDR1 SGHNT and CDR2 YYREEE (reference sequence). The CDR3, as DNA: TGCGCCAGCAGCCCCGGGTGGAGGGGGAGAGGAAACACCATATATTTT. It yields the protein CASSPGWRGRGNTIYF.

The rearrangement uses TRBV6-5 and TRBJ1-5; D is unresolved. Germline CDR1 MNHEY, CDR2 SVGAGI. This CDR3 is built from 13 residues. Trimming took 0 bases from V and 5 from J, leaving 5 bases between them. DNA for the CDR3: TGTGCCAGCAGTTACTCGAAAGATCAGCCCCAGCATTTT. Its translation: CASSYSKDQPQHF.

V gene TRBV4-2 combines with J gene TRBJ1-6; TRBD1 agrees at 7 bases. V gave up 0 bases and J gave up 6 bases; unmatched junction bases: 11. This CDR3 has 18 amino acids. The germline CDR1 and CDR2 sequences are LGHNA and YNFKEQ. The CDR3 DNA reads TGTGCCAGCAGCCAAGAATTGTCAGGGGGTTCTCTTAATTCACCCCTCCACTTT. The encoded protein is CASSQELSGGSLNSPLHF.

The chain combines TRBV2 with TRBJ1-4; D is unclear. The CDR3 loop spans 14 amino acids. The germline V gene has CDR1 SNHLY and CDR2 FYNNEI. V was cut by 5 bases and J by 8 bases, with 15 bases left in between. The CDR3 protein is CASSFRGGGEKLFF. As DNA, the CDR3 is TGTGCCAGCAGTTTTCGGGGAGGAGGCGAAAAACTGTTTTTT.

The chain couples TRBV6-5 to TRBJ2-7; D is possibly TRBD1 (6 bases). CDR1 is MNHEY and CDR2 is SVGAGI in the germline V gene. The V and J ends lost 6 bases and 3 bases respectively, with 15 bases between them. The CDR3 consists of 14 residues. The CDR3 reads CASSGQSGGYEQYF. The CDR3 coding sequence is TGTGCCAGCAGCGGACAGAGCGGAGGCTACGAGCAGTACTTC.

This chain uses TRBV5-6 with TRBJ2-2; D is unresolved. CDR3 length: 13 residues. Germline V gene data show CDR1 as SGHDT and CDR2 as YYEEEE. The V end lost 3 bases, the J end lost 4 bases, and 7 bases lay between the germline ends. CDR3 region: CASSSWGTGELFF. The CDR3 region has the DNA TGTGCCAGCAGCTCGTGGGGCACCGGGGAGCTGTTTTTT.

In its sample, this clone was seen a few times. This chain joins TRBV27 and TRBJ1-1, with 7 bases matching TRBD1. CDR1 is MNHEY, CDR2 SMNVEV, per germline (reference sequence). J gave up 5 bases and V 3 bases, and 3 bases lay outside the gene matches. The length of the CDR3 is 13 residues. The CDR3 DNA sequence: TGTGCCAGCAGTTTTTTACAGGGGACTGAAGCTTTCTTT. This sequence encodes CASSFLQGTEAFF.

The chain couples TRBV6-5 to TRBJ2-7; D not resolved. The germline V and J ends were trimmed by 1 base and 1 base, with 5 bases remaining between them. Per the germline V gene, CDR1 is MNHEY and CDR2 is SVGAGI. CDR3 size: 13 residues. The DNA for the CDR3 is TGTGCCAGCAGTTACTTAGAGTCCTACGAGCAGTACTTC. Translated: CASSYLESYEQYF.

The chain employs TRBV4-3 and TRBJ1-5, with 12 positions matching TRBD1. The CDR3 is made up of 18 amino acids. After removal of 0 bases from V and 4 bases from J, the junction contained 7 bases not matched to a gene. Looked up from germline, CDR1 is LGHNA and CDR2 is YSLEER. The CDR3 here is CASSQDRGDRGPNQPQHF. The CDR3 DNA is TGCGCCAGCAGCCAAGATCGGGGGGACAGGGGGCCAAATCAGCCCCAGCATTTT.

This clone occurred a few times. This rearrangement joins TRBV15 to TRBJ1-3, with TRBD1 as a possible D gene (5 bases). V lost 0 bases and J lost 2, with 8 bases in between. CDR3 size: 15 residues. Germline-derived CDR1 and CDR2 are LNHNV and YYDKDF (reference sequence). The CDR3 protein is CATSRDTGAGNTIYF. The CDR3 DNA follows: TGTGCCACCAGCAGAGATACAGGAGCTGGAAACACCATATATTTT.

This clone was counted many times. The V gene is TRBV6-5, the J gene TRBJ2-7; 7 nucleotides line up with TRBD1. V dropped 2 bases and J dropped 7; count of bases not matched to a gene: 8. There are 14 residues in the CDR3. In germline, CDR1 is MNHEY, CDR2 SVGAGI. In DNA form, the CDR3 reads TGTGCCAGCAGTTACGCGGCAGGGGGTTGGGAGCAGTACTTC. Its translation: CASSYAAGGWEQYF.

V and J are TRBV4-3 and TRBJ2-7; D might be TRBD1 (5 bases). Germline CDR1 is LGHNA and CDR2 is YSLEER. Between the trimmed V and J ends, which lost 0 bases and 2 bases, there was a span of 20 bases. The CDR3 length is 18 residues. The CDR3 DNA reads as TGCGCCAGCAGCCAAGATCATTTTAGGGGTCTTTCACCCTACGAGCAGTACTTC. Protein product: CASSQDHFRGLSPYEQYF.

The gene calls are TRBV7-9 and TRBJ2-5; a weak D match, TRBD1 (6 bases). The end of the DNA fits TRBJ2-7 better, so the J call may be wrong. The CDR3 sequence is 14 residues long. CDR1 is SEHNR and CDR2 is FQNEAQ in the germline V gene (reference sequence). The CDR3, as DNA: TGTGCCAGCAGCCCCTGGGACAACTCCTACGAGCAGTACTTC. Translating it yields CASSPWDNSYEQYF.

The chain uses TRBV9 and TRBJ1-1, with D hard to call. CDR1 and CDR2 from the germline V gene are SGDLS and YYNGEE. The CDR3 length is 13 residues. Deletions cut 4 bases from V and 7 bases from J, with 14 bases between. CDR3 coding DNA: TGTGCCAGCAGCCTACACCGTTCCCATGAAGCTTTCTTT. Its protein product is CASSLHRSHEAFF. The complete variable domain, with remaining parts taken from reference TRBV9 and TRBJ1-1, reads DSGVTQTPKHLITATGQRVTLRCSPRSGDLSVYWYQQSLDQGLQFLIQYYNGEERAKGNILERFSAQQFPDLHSELNLSSLELGDSALYFCASSLHRSHEAFFGQGTRLTVV.

This clone has a single count. This chain connects TRBV5-4 to TRBJ2-2, with TRBD2 matching 9 bases. The length of the CDR3 is 15 residues. The germline CDR1 and CDR2 sequences are SGHNT and YYREEE (reference sequence). V lost 9 bases to trimming and J lost 1 base; unmatched junction nucleotides: 7. The CDR3 coding sequence is TGTGCCATGGAGGCTAGCGGGATGAACACCGGGGAGCTGTTTTTT. Its protein product is CAMEASGMNTGELFF.